This T cell receptor (beta chain) was documented in a study of technical replicates of blood from a handful of donors. CDR3 size: 16 residues. V lost 8 bases and J 0 bases, leaving 18 bases between the germline ends. Germline V gene sequence: CDR1 MDHEN, CDR2 SYDVKM. Profiling relied on immunoSEQ multiplex PCR, and the TCRdb table lists in-frame clones only, not all of them. Of around 13,000 clones listed, about 85% were seen once; the top ten hold around 10%. Specimen: PBMCs. The V gene is TRBV28, the J gene TRBJ2-3; perhaps TRBD1 as D (7 bases). The clonotype comes from a human donor in good health. CDR3 amino acids: CASPPGGKVSTDTQYF. The CDR3 DNA sequence: TGTGCCAGCCCTCCAGGGGGGAAAGTAAGCACAGATACGCAGTATTTT.